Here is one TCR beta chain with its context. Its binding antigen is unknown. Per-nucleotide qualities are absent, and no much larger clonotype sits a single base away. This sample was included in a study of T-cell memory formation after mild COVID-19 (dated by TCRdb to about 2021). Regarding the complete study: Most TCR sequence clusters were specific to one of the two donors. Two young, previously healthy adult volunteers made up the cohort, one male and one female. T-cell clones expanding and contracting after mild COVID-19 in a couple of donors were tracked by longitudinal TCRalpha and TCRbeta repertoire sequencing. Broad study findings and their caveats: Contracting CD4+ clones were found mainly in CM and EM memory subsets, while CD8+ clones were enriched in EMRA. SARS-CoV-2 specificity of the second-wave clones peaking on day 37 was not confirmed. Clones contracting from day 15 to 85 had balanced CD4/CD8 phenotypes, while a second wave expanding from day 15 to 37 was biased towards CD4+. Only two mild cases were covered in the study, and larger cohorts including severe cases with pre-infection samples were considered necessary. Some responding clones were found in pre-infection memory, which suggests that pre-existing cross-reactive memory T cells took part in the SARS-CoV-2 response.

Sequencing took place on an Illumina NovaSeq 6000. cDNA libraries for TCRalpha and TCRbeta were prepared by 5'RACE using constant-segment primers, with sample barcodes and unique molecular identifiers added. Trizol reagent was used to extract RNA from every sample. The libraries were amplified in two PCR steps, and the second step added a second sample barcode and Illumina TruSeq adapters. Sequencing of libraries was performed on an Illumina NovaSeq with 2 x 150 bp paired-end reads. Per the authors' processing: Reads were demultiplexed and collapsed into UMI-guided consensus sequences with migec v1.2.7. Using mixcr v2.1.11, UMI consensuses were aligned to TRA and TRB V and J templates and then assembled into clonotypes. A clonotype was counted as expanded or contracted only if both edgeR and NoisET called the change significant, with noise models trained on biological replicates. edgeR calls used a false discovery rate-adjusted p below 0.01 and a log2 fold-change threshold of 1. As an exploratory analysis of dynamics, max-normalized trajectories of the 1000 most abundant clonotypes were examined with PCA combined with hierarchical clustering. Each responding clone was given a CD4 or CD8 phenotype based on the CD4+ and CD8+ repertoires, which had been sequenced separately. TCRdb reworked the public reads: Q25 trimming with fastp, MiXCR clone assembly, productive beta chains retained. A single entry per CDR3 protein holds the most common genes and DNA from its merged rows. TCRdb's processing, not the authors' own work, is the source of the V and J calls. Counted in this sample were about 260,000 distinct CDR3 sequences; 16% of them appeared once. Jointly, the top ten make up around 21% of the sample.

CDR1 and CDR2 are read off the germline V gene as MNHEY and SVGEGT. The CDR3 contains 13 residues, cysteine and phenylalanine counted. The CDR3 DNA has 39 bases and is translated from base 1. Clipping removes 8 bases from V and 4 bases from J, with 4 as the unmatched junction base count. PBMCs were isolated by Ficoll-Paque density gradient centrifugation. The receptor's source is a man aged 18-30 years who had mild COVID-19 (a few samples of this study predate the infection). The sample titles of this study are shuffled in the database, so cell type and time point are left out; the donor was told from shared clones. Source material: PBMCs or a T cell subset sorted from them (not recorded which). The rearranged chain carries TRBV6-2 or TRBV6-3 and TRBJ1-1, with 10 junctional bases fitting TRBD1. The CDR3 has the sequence CASGQGETTEAFF. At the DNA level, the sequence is TGTGCCAGCGGACAGGGGGAGACCACTGAAGCTTTCTTT.